The T cell receptor (beta chain) under discussion was sequenced for a study of blood T cell repertoires in COVID-19. TCRdb's table, derived via immunoSEQ multiplex PCR, lists solely in-frame clones and lacks some. The sample yields about 68,000 clones, 75% to 95% seen once. The Seattle patients joined while their infection was active and were tracked longitudinally afterward. Germline V gene sequence: CDR1 LNHDA, CDR2 SQIVND (reference sequence). V was clipped by 5 bases and J by 0 bases, with 16 bases between them. CDR3 length: 16 residues. Source material: peripheral blood. The chain uses TRBV19 and TRBJ1-1; D perhaps matches TRBD1 (5 bases). The TCR comes from a man aged 35-49 years with COVID-19, enrolled during active disease. CDR3 DNA: TGTGCCAGTAGTCCCCAGCGACAGTTCATGAACACTGAAGCTTTCTTT. Translation gives CASSPQRQFMNTEAFF. The variable domain in full, with the rest retrieved from reference TRBV19 and TRBJ1-1, is DGGITQSPKYLFRKEGQNVTLSCEQNLNHDAMYWYRQDPGQGLRLIYYSQIVNDFQKGDIAEGYSVSREKKESFPLTVTSAQKNPTAFYLCASSPQRQFMNTEAFFGQGTRLTVV.